One and the same sample provided the 21 T cell receptor beta chains below, sequenced in a study of radiotherapy plus CTLA-4 blockade in lung cancer. Assay used: immunoSEQ multiplex PCR; TCRdb lists only in-frame clones, some missing. This table holds about 73,000 clones, around nine tenths found once. The sequenced sample was peripheral blood, obtained from a patient treated with radiotherapy plus ipilimumab. These receptor sequences come from a human donor with non-small cell lung cancer that progressed on radiotherapy plus ipilimumab.

This chain connects TRBV19 to TRBJ1-1; D is uncertain. V lost 4 bases and J lost 0, with 9 bases in between. The CDR3 covers 14 residues. Germline V lookup: CDR1 LNHDA, CDR2 SQIVND (reference sequence). The CDR3 here is CASSNPDLNTEAFF. CDR3 nucleotides: TGTGCCAGTAGTAATCCGGATCTGAACACTGAAGCTTTCTTT.

This clone appeared once. This chain links TRBV2 with TRBJ1-5; TRBD1 agrees at 7 bases. The J segment lost 4 bases and the V segment lost 7 bases, leaving 4 bases of the junction unmatched. This CDR3 has 13 amino acids. Germline V gene sequence: CDR1 SNHLY, CDR2 FYNNEI. In DNA, the CDR3 is TGTGCCAGCATTGGACAGGAGAATCAGCCCCAGCATTTT. Protein sequence: CASIGQENQPQHF.

The chain employs TRBV7-9 and TRBJ2-1, with 10 positions matching TRBD1. The CDR3 runs to 14 residues. V gave up 3 bases and J gave up 12 bases; unmatched junction bases: 8. Germline CDR1 reads SEHNR; CDR2 reads FQNEAQ (reference sequence). The CDR3 DNA sequence: TGTGCCAGCAGCTTTACGGGGGGACAGGGGTGGCAGTTCTTC. This gives the protein CASSFTGGQGWQFF.

The CDR3 region has the DNA TGTGCCAGTAGTGTATTTATGAACACTGAAGCTTTCTTT. This codes for CASSVFMNTEAFF. V is TRBV19 and J is TRBJ1-1; unclear D gene. The CDR3 has 13 amino acids. The germline V gene encodes CDR1 LNHDA and CDR2 SQIVND (reference sequence). Deletions cut 5 bases from V and 0 bases from J, with 7 bases between.

This chain joins TRBV6-1 and TRBJ2-1; a possible D gene is TRBD2 (6 bases). The CDR3 contains 12 residues. Germline loops: CDR1 MNHNS, CDR2 SASEGT. Deletions cut 7 bases from V and 8 bases from J, with 12 bases between. In DNA, the CDR3 is TGTGCCAGCACACGGGAGTGGGATGAGCAGTTCTTC. Protein: CASTREWDEQFF.

V gene TRBV20-1 combines with J gene TRBJ1-5; no clear D gene. CDR3 length: 11 residues. Germline lookup yields CDR1 DFQATT and CDR2 SNEGSKA (reference sequence). Trimming left V 4 bases short and J 4 bases short, with 5 bases between. The CDR3 DNA reads TGCAGTGCTACGGATAATCAGCCCCAGCATTTT. The encoded protein is CSATDNQPQHF.

The rearrangement links TRBV30 to TRBJ2-5; D is unresolved. CDR3 size: 12 residues. Germline V gene sequence: CDR1 GTSNPN, CDR2 SVGIG (reference sequence). Trimming cost V 2 bases and J 5 bases, with 9 bases left between them. The CDR3 region has the DNA TGTGCCTGGAGTAAGGTTGAGGAGACCCAGTACTTC. Translated: CAWSKVEETQYF.

The chain is built from TRBV11-2 and TRBJ2-2, with 9 bases lining up with TRBD1. Germline CDR1 is SGHAT and CDR2 is FQNNGV. This CDR3 contains 15 residues. After removal of 6 bases from V and 4 bases from J, the junction contained 6 bases not matched to a gene. The CDR3 DNA reads as TGTGCCAGCAGGACCACAGGGGGCGCCACCGGGGAGCTGTTTTTT. It encodes CASRTTGGATGELFF.

CDR3 coding DNA: TGCGCCAGCAGCCAGACTAGCGGGGCCCAAGAGACCCAGTACTTC. Translation gives CASSQTSGAQETQYF. The V gene is TRBV4-1, the J gene TRBJ2-5, with 11 bases aligning to TRBD2. J gave up 1 base and V 3 bases, and 1 base lay outside the gene matches. Germline lookup yields CDR1 MGHRA and CDR2 YSYEKL. The CDR3 runs 15 residues.

This clone was observed a few times. The DNA for the CDR3 is TGTGCCAGCAGTCGAACTAGTTCCTCCTACGAGCAGTACGTC. This sequence encodes CASSRTSSSYEQYV. The chain joins TRBV6-5 to TRBJ2-7; possibly TRBD2 for D (5 bases). The CDR3 spans 14 residues. The germline CDR1 and CDR2 sequences are MNHEY and SVGAGI. With 5 bases removed from V and 0 bases from J, the gap between germline ends came to 11 bases.

The rearrangement joins TRBV6-5 to TRBJ1-2; D gene ambiguous. V lost 6 bases and J lost 2, with 4 bases in between. Germline CDR1 is MNHEY and CDR2 is SVGAGI. CDR3 length: 11 residues. The CDR3 DNA sequence: TGTGCCAGCAGCGACAACTATGGCTACACCTTC. Protein: CASSDNYGYTF.

The rearrangement links TRBV19 to TRBJ2-7, with 7 positions matching TRBD1. The CDR3 sequence is 14 residues long. CDR1 and CDR2 (germline): LNHDA, SQIVND (reference sequence). The V and J ends lost 5 bases and 6 bases, in that order; junction bases with no gene match: 10. CDR3 nucleotide sequence: TGTGCCAGTAGTTCTCACGCGAACAGGGGCGAGCAGTACTTC. The encoded protein is CASSSHANRGEQYF.

Here the CDR3 reads CASSLAPRSYEQYV. CDR3 bases: TGTGCCAGCAGCTTAGCCCCACGATCCTACGAGCAGTACGTC. The chain recombines TRBV7-9 with TRBJ2-7, with D unresolved. The CDR3 has 14 residues. CDR1 SEHNR and CDR2 FQNEAQ come from the germline V gene (reference sequence). Trimming left V 0 bases short and J 1 base short, with 7 bases between.

The genes are TRBV6-1 and TRBJ2-2, with 7 nucleotides matching TRBD1. Germline trimming cut 7 bases from V and 7 bases from J; bases unmatched to any gene: 9. The CDR3 has 14 residues. The germline V gene encodes CDR1 MNHNS and CDR2 SASEGT. CDR3 residues: CASKGAGEFGELFF. CDR3 DNA: TGTGCCAGCAAGGGGGCAGGGGAGTTCGGGGAGCTGTTTTTT.

The chain is built from TRBV6-1 and TRBJ1-2; no firm D call. The V and J ends lost 1 base and 4 bases respectively, with 10 bases between them. This CDR3 comprises 14 residues. The germline V gene has CDR1 MNHNS and CDR2 SASEGT. In DNA form, the CDR3 reads TGTGCCAGCAGTGAAGTCGGATTGGGCTATGGCTACACCTTC. Its translation is CASSEVGLGYGYTF.

The chain is built from TRBV5-1 and TRBJ2-1, with D possibly called TRBD1 or TRBD2 (5 bases each). Germline-derived CDR1 and CDR2 are SGHRS and YFSETQ. This CDR3 has 12 amino acids. Trimming cost V 5 bases and J 15 bases, with 18 bases left between them. In DNA form, the CDR3 reads TGCGCCAGCAGAACCGGGACGAGCGGTCTGTTCTTC. The encoded protein is CASRTGTSGLFF.

This sequence joins TRBV6-1 and TRBJ2-7, with a weak D call TRBD2 (5 bases). V was cut by 6 bases and J by 1 base, with 10 bases left in between. Per germline, CDR1 MNHNS and CDR2 SASEGT. This CDR3 is 13 amino acids long. The CDR3 loop reads CASRLRESYEQYV. The CDR3 nucleotides read TGTGCCAGCAGGTTACGGGAATCCTACGAGCAGTACGTC.

This rearrangement joins TRBV13 to TRBJ2-3; unclear D gene. Germline CDR1 is PRHDT and CDR2 is FYEKMQ (reference sequence). There are 12 residues in the CDR3. Trimming took off 3 bases at V and 4 bases at J, with 5 bases between the two ends. The CDR3 region is CASSFVPDTQYF. CDR3 DNA: TGTGCCAGCAGCTTCGTTCCAGATACGCAGTATTTT.

V usage is TRBV18 and J usage is TRBJ1-2; 12 bases line up with TRBD1. From germline, CDR1 is KGHSH and CDR2 LQKENI. The CDR3 has 15 amino acids. V lost 5 bases and J lost 6; bases outside the gene matches: 7. The CDR3 reads CASSTRDRGPDGYTF. CDR3 nucleotides: TGTGCCAGCTCAACCCGGGACAGGGGGCCGGATGGCTACACCTTC.

The rearrangement joins TRBV5-1 to TRBJ2-3, with no clear D. The germline V gene encodes CDR1 SGHRS and CDR2 YFSETQ. This CDR3 contains 14 residues. The V end lost 4 bases, the J end lost 3 bases, and 12 bases lay between the germline ends. The CDR3 DNA sequence: TGCGCCAGCAGCGCAAGAGACGATACAGATACGCAGTATTTT. It specifies CASSARDDTDTQYF.

This chain joins TRBV5-1 and TRBJ2-2; possible D gene TRBD1, 5 bases. Trimming removed 0 bases from V and 4 bases from J, with 13 bases in between. Germline CDR1 and CDR2: SGHRS and YFSETQ. The CDR3 loop spans 16 amino acids. The CDR3 DNA reads TGCGCCAGCAGCTTGGAAAGCAGGGATTTCACCGGGGAGCTGTTTTTT. Its translation is CASSLESRDFTGELFF.